The TCR beta chain under discussion was sequenced for a study of blood T cell repertoires in COVID-19. Study information: Nucleic acid was either cDNA or gDNA, and it came from T cells, B-cell-depleted T cells, or PBMCs.

This CDR3 comprises 14 residues. The assay was immunoSEQ multiplex PCR, and TCRdb's table has in-frame clones only and misses some. This sample has 240,000 or so clones, with around four fifths found just once. The source material was peripheral blood. This chain uses TRBV21-1 with TRBJ1-1; TRBD1 is the table's D call and was not checked against the DNA. TRBV21-1 is a documented pseudogene. The sequence was obtained from a woman aged 55-70 years with active or convalescent COVID-19. DNA of the CDR3: TGTGCCAGCAGCAGGGGACAGCTGAACACTGAAGCTTTCTTT. This codes for CASSRGQLNTEAFF.